The following is a TCR beta chain sequence with its context. The study ran its PCR with 60 Vbeta and 13 Jbeta primers. Sequencing was performed with immunoSEQ multiplex PCR; in TCRdb, only in-frame clones are kept and a portion is missing. This specimen shows just over 150,000 clones; the ten leading clones hold roughly 2%. The data are from a study of cytomegalovirus exposure and HLA in healthy donors. With V trimmed by 4 bases and J by 5 bases, 8 bases remained unmatched. Looked up from germline, CDR1 is SGHRS and CDR2 is YFSETQ. This CDR3 region has 14 residues. V and J are TRBV5-1 and TRBJ2-7; 8 bases line up with TRBD1. Source material: PBMCs. This clonotype was obtained from a man in his thirties or forties in good health and CMV-seronegative. The CDR3, as DNA: TGCGCCAGCAGCCGCGACAGGGGAACCGACGAGCAGTACTTC. Amino acid sequence: CASSRDRGTDEQYF.